What follows are 16 T cell receptor beta chains derived from one specimen sequenced in a study of blood T cell repertoires in COVID-19. Measured with immunoSEQ multiplex PCR; TCRdb has only the in-frame clones, and not every one. The table includes some 400,000 clones, more than 70% detected once. The sample comprised peripheral blood. The receptors were sampled from a woman in her fifties or sixties with COVID-19, enrolled during active disease.

The chain links TRBV6-5 to TRBJ2-3; D uncertain. This CDR3 has 14 amino acids. The ends were cut back, 8 bases at V and 0 bases at J, with 12 bases in the middle. Germline CDR1 is MNHEY and CDR2 is SVGAGI. The CDR3: CASAAVSSTDTQYF. As DNA, the CDR3 is TGTGCCAGCGCGGCGGTGTCTAGCACAGATACGCAGTATTTT.

This rearrangement joins TRBV19 to TRBJ1-2; TRBD1 matches 11 bases. Germline CDR1 and CDR2: LNHDA and SQIVND (reference sequence). After removal of 3 bases from V and 3 bases from J, the junction contained 3 bases not matched to a gene. The CDR3 is 15 amino acids. CDR3 loop: CASSMWTGGDYGYTF. CDR3 DNA: TGTGCCAGTAGTATGTGGACAGGGGGCGACTATGGCTACACCTTC.

The CDR3 here is CASSHRPPGEQYF. For the CDR3, the DNA is TGTGCCAGCAGTCACCGACCTCCAGGGGAGCAGTACTTC. The V call is TRBV12-3 or TRBV12-4, the J call TRBJ2-7; D may be TRBD1 (5 bases). V dropped 5 bases and J dropped 7 bases, with 15 bases sitting between them. The CDR3 extends over 13 amino acids.

The genes are TRBV7-2 and TRBJ2-2, with a possible D match to TRBD1 (5 bases). The CDR3 has 15 amino acids. Per germline, CDR1 SGHTA and CDR2 FQGNSA. V was shortened by 1 base and J by 6 bases, with 12 bases between the two germline ends. The CDR3 region is CASSLGVRASGELFF. CDR3 bases: TGTGCCAGCAGCTTAGGAGTCAGGGCCTCCGGGGAGCTGTTTTTT. The full variable domain, its missing parts supplied by reference TRBV7-2 and TRBJ2-2, is GAGVSQSPSNKVTEKGKDVELRCDPISGHTALYWYRQSLGQGLEFLIYFQGNSAPDKSGLPSDRFSAERTGGSVSTLTIQRTQQEDSAVYLCASSLGVRASGELFFGEGSRLTVL.

The chain joins TRBV5-1 to TRBJ2-1; 11 positions match TRBD2. Germline CDR1 SGHRS, CDR2 YFSETQ. The V and J ends lost 4 bases and 7 bases, in that order; junction bases with no gene match: 10. The CDR3 spans 16 residues. The CDR3 sequence: CASSTGSSGGWNEQFF. The CDR3 nucleotides are TGCGCCAGCAGCACGGGATCTAGCGGGGGGTGGAATGAGCAGTTCTTC. The variable domain in full, with the rest retrieved from reference TRBV5-1 and TRBJ2-1, is KAGVTQTPRYLIKTRGQQVTLSCSPISGHRSVSWYQQTPGQGLQFLFEYFSETQRNKGNFPGRFSGRQFSNSRSEMNVSTLELGDSALYLCASSTGSSGGWNEQFFGPGTRLTVL.

V usage is TRBV10-3 and J usage is TRBJ1-2; D is uncertain. V shed 4 bases and J shed 3 bases, with 12 bases lying between them. The CDR3 contains 14 residues. Germline V gene lookup returns CDR1 ENHRY and CDR2 SYGVKD. The CDR3 sequence is CAISGRAGHYGYTF. Here the CDR3 DNA reads TGTGCCATCAGTGGGAGGGCAGGCCACTATGGCTACACCTTC.

The chain has TRBV28 and TRBJ2-7, with D perhaps matching TRBD2 (6 bases). Germline-derived CDR1 and CDR2 are MDHEN and SYDVKM. The CDR3 runs 13 residues. V was shortened by 5 bases and J by 6 bases, with 14 bases between the two germline ends. The CDR3 bases are TGTGCCAGCAGTCCGTCACTAGCCCGCGAGCAGTACTTC. Protein: CASSPSLAREQYF.

This rearrangement joins TRBV27 to TRBJ1-1; 9 nucleotides match TRBD1. The CDR3 consists of 19 residues. The V and J ends lost 1 base and 0 bases, in that order; junction bases with no gene match: 12. Germline lookup yields CDR1 MNHEY and CDR2 SMNVEV (reference sequence). In DNA form, the CDR3 reads TGTGCCAGCAGTTTATGGGGTGTGGGGACAGGGAGTATGAACACTGAAGCTTTCTTT. Translation gives CASSLWGVGTGSMNTEAFF.

This rearrangement joins TRBV7-7 to TRBJ2-5; a possible D gene is TRBD2 (6 bases). Trimming pared 11 bases from V and 6 bases from J, leaving 22 bases between. This CDR3 comprises 14 residues. Germline CDR1 is SSHAT and CDR2 is FNYEAQ (reference sequence). The CDR3: CACKRRVFIQTQYF. CDR3 nucleotides: TGTGCCTGCAAGCGGAGGGTTTTTATACAGACCCAGTACTTC.

The chain uses TRBV7-6 and TRBJ2-5; 9 bases agree with TRBD2. This CDR3 has 17 residues. The germline V gene has CDR1 SGHVS and CDR2 FNYEAQ. With V trimmed by 5 bases and J by 0 bases, 10 bases remained unmatched. The CDR3 DNA is TGTGCCAGCAGCACGGGGGCGAGCGGGGGGTACCAAGAGACCCAGTACTTC. It is translated as CASSTGASGGYQETQYF.

V gene TRBV5-1 combines with J gene TRBJ2-7; D perhaps matches TRBD2 (5 bases). The CDR3 runs 15 residues. Trimming left V 3 bases short and J 4 bases short, with 17 bases between. Germline assignment: CDR1 SGHRS and CDR2 YFSETQ. The DNA for the CDR3 is TGCGCCAGCAGCTCCGGAGGTCCCTTTCGTTACGAGCAGTACTTC. It encodes CASSSGGPFRYEQYF.

Note on this clone: This sample includes further DNA sequences coding for the same CDR3. Here the CDR3 DNA reads TGTGCCAGCAGCTTAGGACAGGGGAACACTGAAGCTTTCTTT. Amino acid sequence: CASSLGQGNTEAFF. The chain links TRBV7-6 to TRBJ1-1; 7 bases match TRBD1. The CDR3 contains 14 residues. Trimming cost V 1 base and J 1 base; bases outside gene matches: 0. CDR1 and CDR2 (germline): SGHVS, FNYEAQ.

The chain employs TRBV7-9 and TRBJ2-5, with 10 bases that match TRBD2. This CDR3 region has 19 residues. The germline V gene has CDR1 SEHNR and CDR2 FQNEAQ (reference sequence). Losses at the gene ends were 2 bases for V and 7 bases for J; bases not matched to a gene: 19. In DNA, the CDR3 is TGTGCCAGCAGCTTACTCGCCGGTCAGAGACTAGCGGGCCCGGGGACCCAGTACTTC. Translating gives CASSLLAGQRLAGPGTQYF.

This sequence joins TRBV6-1 and TRBJ2-4; 7 bases match TRBD1. This CDR3 contains 14 residues. V was pared by 1 base and J by 10 bases, with 7 bases of the junction left unmatched. Germline V gene lookup returns CDR1 MNHNS and CDR2 SASEGT. The CDR3 loop is CASSEGTTGSIQYF. In DNA form, the CDR3 reads TGTGCCAGCAGTGAAGGCACGACAGGGTCTATTCAGTACTTC.

V gene TRBV5-1 combines with J gene TRBJ2-2; D may be TRBD2 (5 bases). The CDR3 is made up of 16 amino acids. With 4 bases removed from V and 0 bases from J, the gap between germline ends came to 13 bases. Per germline, CDR1 SGHRS and CDR2 YFSETQ. CDR3 bases: TGCGCCAGCAGCGCCCCCGGGGTCCCGAACACCGGGGAGCTGTTTTTT. Its translation: CASSAPGVPNTGELFF.

The chain couples TRBV4-2 to TRBJ1-1, with TRBD1 identical over 9 bases. V shed 3 bases and J 4 bases; nucleotides not matched to a gene: 6. The V gene's germline CDR1 is LGHNA and CDR2 YNFKEQ. This CDR3 is built from 15 residues. CDR3 bases: TGTGCCAGCAGCCAGGCCGGGACAGGGTCCACTGAAGCTTTCTTT. Protein sequence: CASSQAGTGSTEAFF.